This T cell receptor beta chain is drawn from a study of T cell repertoires in cytomegalovirus infection. The CDR3 has 11 amino acids. V lost 0 bases to trimming and J lost 4 bases, with 0 bases between them. In germline, CDR1 is SGHDN, CDR2 FVKESK. To note about this clonotype: Antigen: not known.

TCRdb analysed the reads with MiXCR anew, one entry per CDR3 protein. This table has 200,000 to 250,000 distinct CDR3 sequences, 35% to 45% appearing once. This TCR derives from a human donor in good health (CMV status not recorded). Some clones in this sample may be carry-over from other donors' samples. Sequencing was performed on CD8+ T cells from cultured PBMCs, taken from culture after CMV antigen stimulation. V usage is TRBV14 and J usage is TRBJ2-5; D ambiguous. Here the CDR3 reads CASSQEETQYF. Written as DNA, the CDR3 is TGTGCCAGCAGCCAAGAAGAGACCCAGTACTTC.